One T cell receptor beta chain is described in this entry. Sequencing used immunoSEQ multiplex PCR; TCRdb keeps in-frame clones, though not all of them. This repertoire shows about 75,000 clones, 75% to 95% found once; its top ten account for 0.43%. The entry originates in a study of T cell changes during pregnancy in multiple sclerosis. V was clipped by 3 bases and J by 4 bases, with 7 bases between them. This CDR3 comprises 13 residues. Germline lookup yields CDR1 SGHDT and CDR2 YYEEEE. The specimen comprised CD4+ T cells from peripheral blood mononuclear cells, sampled before pregnancy. This receptor was obtained from a female donor with multiple sclerosis, enrolled in a pregnancy study. The chain uses TRBV5-6 and TRBJ2-2, with no clear D. The CDR3 sequence: CASSSRFTGELFF. DNA for the CDR3: TGTGCCAGCAGCTCCCGTTTCACCGGGGAGCTGTTTTTT.